The 21 T cell receptor beta chains given below trace back to one sample, sequenced in a study of cytomegalovirus exposure and HLA in healthy donors. Use of 60 Vbeta and 13 Jbeta primers characterized the PCR. Assay used: immunoSEQ multiplex PCR; TCRdb lists only in-frame clones, some missing. This table holds approximately 93,000 clones. The sequencing input was PBMCs. These receptors were collected from a woman in her thirties in good health and CMV-seronegative.

V gene TRBV2 combines with J gene TRBJ2-7, with D maybe TRBD1 (6 bases). Germline V gene data show CDR1 as SNHLY and CDR2 as FYNNEI. The V end was cut by 7 bases, the J end by 5 bases, with 18 bases between. CDR3 size: 14 residues. The CDR3 loop reads CASTRRDTSHEQYF. The CDR3 DNA reads as TGTGCCAGCACCCGCCGGGACACTTCGCACGAGCAGTACTTC.

The chain couples TRBV28 to TRBJ2-5; 8 bases map to TRBD1. The closer fit of TRBJ2-7 to the DNA end suggests the J call may be wrong. The length of the CDR3 is 15 residues. The germline V gene has CDR1 MDHEN and CDR2 SYDVKM. CDR3 amino acids: CASSFRGRMSYEQYF. In DNA form, the CDR3 reads TGTGCCAGCAGTTTCAGGGGGCGCATGTCCTACGAGCAGTACTTC.

This rearrangement joins TRBV7-2 to TRBJ2-5, with D tentatively TRBD1 (5 bases). Trimming cost V 0 bases and J 4 bases, with 9 bases left between them. Germline V gene lookup returns CDR1 SGHTA and CDR2 FQGNSA. The CDR3 sequence is 14 residues long. The DNA of the CDR3 is TGTGCCAGCAGCTTAGCGGGGCGTCGAGAGACCCAGTACTTC. Amino acid sequence: CASSLAGRRETQYF. Full variable domain (remainder filled in from reference TRBV7-2 and TRBJ2-5): GAGVSQSPSNKVTEKGKDVELRCDPISGHTALYWYRQSLGQGLEFLIYFQGNSAPDKSGLPSDRFSAERTGGSVSTLTIQRTQQEDSAVYLCASSLAGRRETQYFGPGTRLLVL.

The rearrangement links TRBV7-3 to TRBJ2-1; 11 bases fit TRBD2. CDR3 length: 15 residues. The trim removed 5 bases at V and 4 bases at J, leaving 4 bases unmatched. The germline V gene encodes CDR1 SGHTA and CDR2 FQGTGA. This CDR3 is CASSPGTSGYNEQFF. In DNA, the CDR3 is TGTGCCAGCAGCCCCGGGACTAGCGGTTACAATGAGCAGTTCTTC.

CDR3 protein: CASSLSTYNYGYTF. CDR3 in DNA: TGCGCCAGCAGCTTAAGCACTTATAACTATGGCTACACCTTC. The V gene is TRBV5-1, the J gene TRBJ1-2; D call uncertain. The V gene lost 2 bases and the J gene lost 1 base, with 9 bases spanning the gap. The CDR3 is 14 residues long. Germline-derived CDR1 and CDR2 are SGHRS and YFSETQ. Looking up the rest from reference TRBV5-1 and TRBJ1-2 gives the full variable domain: KAGVTQTPRYLIKTRGQQVTLSCSPISGHRSVSWYQQTPGQGLQFLFEYFSETQRNKGNFPGRFSGRQFSNSRSEMNVSTLELGDSALYLCASSLSTYNYGYTFGSGTRLTVV.

In DNA, the CDR3 is TGTGCCAGCAGTTTCGCCTCCTACGAGCAGTACTTC. This codes for CASSFASYEQYF. The genes are TRBV28 and TRBJ2-5; D not certain. The tail of the sequence fits TRBJ2-7 better, so the J call may be wrong. Looked up from germline, CDR1 is MDHEN and CDR2 is SYDVKM. The CDR3 consists of 12 residues.

This rearrangement joins TRBV28 to TRBJ2-7; the D gene is possibly TRBD2 (5 bases). Germline CDR1 is MDHEN and CDR2 is SYDVKM. V lost 2 bases and J 5 bases, leaving 10 bases between the germline ends. The CDR3 is made up of 13 amino acids. The CDR3 nucleotides are TGTGCCAGCAGTTTAGTACTAGAGGACGAGCAGTACTTC. Protein: CASSLVLEDEQYF.

The chain recombines TRBV15 with TRBJ1-2, with D tentatively TRBD1 (5 bases). The ends were cut back, 3 bases at V and 4 bases at J, with 15 bases in the middle. Germline V CDR1 and CDR2: LNHNV, YYDKDF (reference sequence). The CDR3 covers 15 residues. CDR3 sequence reads: CATSRSVQAIYGYTF. For the CDR3, the DNA is TGTGCCACCAGCAGGTCCGTACAGGCCATCTATGGCTACACCTTC.

The V gene is TRBV19, the J gene TRBJ2-5, with 9 positions matching TRBD1. The CDR3 spans 15 residues. Per germline, CDR1 LNHDA and CDR2 SQIVND (reference sequence). Unmatched junction bases numbered 9, after V lost 5 bases and J lost 5 bases. The CDR3 DNA follows: TGTGCCAGTAGTTCCCACAGGGGGCCTCAGGAGACCCAGTACTTC. Its translation: CASSSHRGPQETQYF.

The chain couples TRBV2 to TRBJ2-1, with 11 bases identical to TRBD2. Germline loops: CDR1 SNHLY, CDR2 FYNNEI. This CDR3 spans 15 amino acids. With V trimmed by 7 bases and J by 6 bases, 8 bases remained unmatched. The CDR3 region is CASTRGSGGANEQFF. The CDR3 nucleotides are TGTGCCAGCACCCGAGGTAGCGGGGGGGCCAATGAGCAGTTCTTC.

CDR3 sequence reads: CAISEKNRGSNEKLFF. CDR3 in DNA: TGTGCCATCAGTGAGAAAAACAGGGGTAGTAATGAAAAACTGTTTTTT. The V gene is TRBV10-3, the J gene TRBJ1-4; TRBD1 aligns across 7 bases. V shed 2 bases, J shed 4 bases, and the junction held 7 bases outside the gene matches. This CDR3 spans 16 amino acids. Germline CDR1 and CDR2: ENHRY and SYGVKD.

This rearrangement joins TRBV4-1 to TRBJ2-5; a possible D gene is TRBD1 (6 bases). The J call may be mistaken, given a closer DNA end match to TRBJ2-7. The CDR3 sequence is 16 residues long. The V gene's germline CDR1 is MGHRA and CDR2 YSYEKL. CDR3 in DNA: TGCGCCAGCAGCCATCTCGTTGGGACACGGCCCTACGAGCAGTACTTC. It yields the protein CASSHLVGTRPYEQYF.

This chain uses TRBV5-1 with TRBJ2-1, with D uncertain. V was cut by 0 bases and J by 4 bases, with 8 bases left in between. Germline V gene sequence: CDR1 SGHRS, CDR2 YFSETQ. The CDR3 loop spans 14 amino acids. CDR3 nucleotide sequence: TGCGCCAGCAGCTTGGAACCGGTTTACAATGAGCAGTTCTTC. This sequence encodes CASSLEPVYNEQFF. Full variable domain (rest looked up from reference TRBV5-1 and TRBJ2-1): KAGVTQTPRYLIKTRGQQVTLSCSPISGHRSVSWYQQTPGQGLQFLFEYFSETQRNKGNFPGRFSGRQFSNSRSEMNVSTLELGDSALYLCASSLEPVYNEQFFGPGTRLTVL.

CDR3 DNA sequence: TGTGCCAGTAGTACCCAGACAGGGTCCTATAATTCACCCCTCCACTTT. It specifies CASSTQTGSYNSPLHF. The chain links TRBV19 to TRBJ1-6, with 7 bases aligning to TRBD1. The germline gives CDR1 LNHDA, CDR2 SQIVND (reference sequence). CDR3 size: 16 residues. V shed 4 bases, J shed 1 base, and the junction held 4 bases outside the gene matches.

This sequence joins TRBV27 and TRBJ1-5; the D is unclear. This CDR3 spans 14 amino acids. V was cut by 3 bases and J by 4 bases, with 10 bases left in between. CDR1 and CDR2 (germline): MNHEY, SMNVEV (reference sequence). In nucleotides, the CDR3 is TGTGCCAGCAGTTTCAGGCAGGCAAATCAGCCCCAGCATTTT. This gives the protein CASSFRQANQPQHF.

This chain links TRBV7-2 with TRBJ1-2; possible D gene TRBD1, 6 bases. Germline loops: CDR1 SGHTA, CDR2 FQGNSA. The CDR3 length is 14 residues. Trimming removed 5 bases at V and 2 bases at J, with 12 bases between. CDR3: CASSVQGSNYGYTF. CDR3 in DNA: TGTGCCAGCAGCGTACAGGGTTCGAACTATGGCTACACCTTC.

The chain employs TRBV13 and TRBJ1-1, with D perhaps matching TRBD1 (5 bases). This CDR3 is 13 amino acids long. V was shortened by 0 bases and J by 5 bases, with 7 bases between the two germline ends. Germline loops: CDR1 PRHDT, CDR2 FYEKMQ (reference sequence). The CDR3 protein is CASSLGTETEAFF. The DNA for the CDR3 is TGTGCCAGCAGCTTAGGGACAGAGACTGAAGCTTTCTTT.

The V and J genes are TRBV7-2 and TRBJ2-3; 9 bases agree with TRBD2. The germline V gene has CDR1 SGHTA and CDR2 FQGNSA. The CDR3 is 15 residues long. V gave up 5 bases and J gave up 4 bases; unmatched junction bases: 7. DNA for the CDR3: TGTGCCAGCAGCATTGCTAGCGGGGTTGCAGATACGCAGTATTTT. This encodes CASSIASGVADTQYF.

V and J are TRBV19 and TRBJ2-1, with D uncertain. The CDR3 is 13 residues long. Trimming removed 5 bases from V and 6 bases from J, with 11 bases in between. In germline, CDR1 is LNHDA, CDR2 SQIVND (reference sequence). The CDR3 sequence is CASSSVAVNEQFF. The CDR3 DNA reads TGTGCCAGTAGTTCAGTAGCTGTCAATGAGCAGTTCTTC.

The genes are TRBV5-1 and TRBJ2-3, with 7 bases identical to TRBD2. V shed 2 bases, J shed 3 bases, and the junction held 0 bases outside the gene matches. Looked up from germline, CDR1 is SGHRS and CDR2 is YFSETQ. CDR3 length equals 13 residues. CDR3: CASSFGGTDTQYF. The CDR3 DNA follows: TGCGCCAGCAGCTTCGGGGGGACAGATACGCAGTATTTT.

The gene calls are TRBV6-4 and TRBJ2-5; possibly TRBD2 for D (6 bases). Trimming took 5 bases from V and 11 from J, leaving 12 bases between them. Germline V gives CDR1 MRHNA, CDR2 SNTAGT. This CDR3 is 11 amino acids long. Here the CDR3 reads CASSRTSGQYF. CDR3 nucleotides: TGTGCCAGCAGTCGCACGAGCGGGCAGTACTTC.